The clone carrying this TCR beta chain was detected ten times or more. This sample was taken from a study of T cells in Graves' hyperthyroidism and ophthalmopathy. Amplification of TCR beta CDR3 regions used RNA as the template. HTBI primers drove first-round RT-PCR of the TCR CDR3. TCRdb re-called the multiplex PCR reads with MiXCR, one entry per CDR3 protein. The sample carries more than 300,000 distinct CDR3 sequences, approximately 13% recorded once. Germline V gives CDR1 LGHDT, CDR2 YNNKEL (reference sequence). The CDR3 contains 14 residues. The ends were cut back, 1 base at V and 7 bases at J, with 13 bases in the middle.

The origin of this receptor is a woman in her 30s with Graves' hyperthyroidism. J is TRBJ1-1 and V is TRBV3-1, with D perhaps matching TRBD1 (5 bases). Sequenced: blood. This chain's CDR3 is CASSQGRGRVEAFF. The CDR3 region has the DNA TGTGCCAGCAGCCAAGGACGGGGGAGGGTTGAAGCTTTCTTT. Filled out from reference TRBV3-1 and TRBJ1-1, the complete variable domain reads DTAVSQTPKYLVTQMGNDKSIKCEQNLGHDTMYWYKQDSKKFLKIMFSYNNKELIINETVPNRFSPKSPDKAHLNLHINSLELGDSAVYFCASSQGRGRVEAFFGQGTRLTVV.